This T cell receptor (beta chain) was found in a study of blood T cell repertoires in COVID-19. Study-wide background: Sources were T cells, B-cell-depleted T cells, or PBMCs; the material itself was cDNA or gDNA.

Repertoires were generated with immunoSEQ multiplex PCR, while TCRdb's copy carries only in-frame clones and drops some. The sample has a few hundred thousand clones, more than 75% seen once. This sequence originates from a woman in her forties or fifties who had been exposed to COVID-19. Sequencing was performed on PBMCs or T cells enriched from blood (not recorded which).

CDR3 protein: CASRHIAGGTDTQYF. The CDR3 bases are TGCGCCAGCAGACACATAGCGGGGGGCACAGATACGCAGTATTTT. The V and J genes are TRBV4-1 and TRBJ2-3, with 9 bases aligning to TRBD2. CDR1 and CDR2 from the germline V gene are MGHRA and YSYEKL. Germline trimming cut 6 bases from V and 1 base from J; bases unmatched to any gene: 5. The CDR3 contains 15 residues.